This T cell receptor beta chain was sequenced in a study of blood T cell repertoires in COVID-19. Study context: COVID-19 samples from acute and convalescent phases originated in the United States, Italy and Spain. Sources were T cells, B-cell-depleted T cells, or PBMCs; the material itself was cDNA or gDNA.

In the original workflow: Amplification from reference gene primers served as the basis for estimated nucleated cell counts. The data were produced by immunoSEQ multiplex PCR, yet TCRdb's version contains in-frame clones alone and is incomplete. V and J calls and clone size follow that table, whereas D and trimming were derived from the DNA. The sample carries 100,000 to 150,000 clones, more than 70% recorded once. Germline V gene data show CDR1 as SGHDT and CDR2 as YYEEEE. The V end was cut by 7 bases, the J end by 3 bases, with 13 bases between. The CDR3 extends over 13 amino acids. The sample taken for sequencing was peripheral blood. This sequence joins TRBV5-6 and TRBJ2-5, with TRBD1 as a possible D gene (6 bases). The receptor's source is a woman older than 75 with COVID-19, enrolled during active disease. For the CDR3, the DNA is TGTGCCAGCCGAACCAGGGGAAAAGAGACCCAGTACTTC. Amino acids: CASRTRGKETQYF.